Listed here is a single T cell receptor (beta chain). Its target antigen remains unknown. Qualities for individual bases were not recorded, and no much larger clone is one base off. Whole blood was collected in K2EDTA tubes by collaborating institutions according to the institutions' own protocols. For TCRbeta analysis, collaborators shipped samples in one of three forms: frozen whole blood, isolated PBMCs, or DNA extracted from either of those sample types. CDR1 and CDR2 are read off the germline V gene as KGHSH and LQKENI. Inclusive of the bounding cysteine and phenylalanine, the CDR3 is 14 residues long. The retained sequence is limited to the CDR3, 42 bases, with the frame set at the first base. Trimming at the junction amounts to 3 bases on V and 6 bases on J, and the germline ends lie 15 bases apart. TCRbeta CDR3 regions were amplified from genomic DNA using the immunoSEQ Assay, a bias-controlled multiplex PCR. In the source study's methods: The number of nucleated cells in each sample was estimated from the amplification of reference gene primers within the assay. To quantify the absolute abundance of each unique TCRbeta CDR3 rearrangement, sequence reads were collapsed and filtered. Productive Simpson clonality was computed per sample as the square root of Simpson's diversity index over productive rearrangements. Drawn from immuneACCESS, this table holds only the in-frame rearrangements with V and J called that TCRdb kept. Clones are partly lost; checked studies trace under half to an unresolved V gene and leave the rest unexplained. From that table come the V and J calls and clone size; the DNA was used to work out D and trimming. The sample table records under 150,000 clones; over 75% of these occur just once. The top ten clonotypes cover 13% of the sample.

The data derive from a study of blood T cell repertoires in COVID-19 (dated by TCRdb to the early 2020s). Turning to the overall study: Collaborator samples came from the United States, Italy and Spain and covered acute and convalescent phases of COVID-19. Sample metadata almost always included a de-identified subject ID, COVID-19 status, age in years and sex. The repertoires were released in a freely available public database intended as a resource for research on the immune response to SARS-CoV-2. The samples were drawn from two sources: the first 160 participants of the ongoing ImmuneRACE study, and 1,254 subjects contributed by 6 global collaborators. Subjects who had been exposed to COVID-19, were actively infected with it, or had recovered from it provided the deeply sampled blood TCRbeta repertoires that made up the dataset. Where available, HLA class I and class II types were taken from metadata supplied by the sample provider and were not determined by assay-based typing. The prospective study material was composed of cDNA or gDNA derived from T cells, B-cell-depleted T cells, or PBMCs. Broader findings and caveats from the paper: Clinical and demographic metadata were provided uncurated, with the amount varying by source and participant.

The source of this sequence is a man in his fifties or sixties with active or convalescent COVID-19. The rearrangement combines TRBV18 with TRBJ2-7; a weak D assignment points to TRBD2 (6 bases agree). Sequencing input: peripheral blood. Here is the DNA: TGTGCCAGCTCACCCCCTGCGGGGCGGGGCGAGCAGTACTTC. Translated, this is CASSPPAGRGEQYF.